The 6 T cell receptor beta chains below come from one sample, sequenced in a study of high-grade serous ovarian cancer treatment subgroups. Using immunoSEQ multiplex PCR, the repertoire was profiled, and TCRdb retains in-frame clones only, with some absent. The sample yields more than 10,000 clones, 68% seen once. Tumor samples were taken before definitive surgery or chemotherapy. Sequencing was carried out using tumor tissue. These receptors all stem from a human donor with high-grade serous ovarian cancer.

The chain links TRBV4-3 to TRBJ2-2, with a possible D match to TRBD1 (5 bases). The CDR3 totals 22 residues. V lost 3 bases, J lost 0 bases, and 29 bases lay in between. Germline-derived CDR1 and CDR2 are LGHNA and YSLEER. The CDR3: CASSHVILSFTGTFANTGELFF. For the CDR3, the DNA is TGCGCCAGCAGCCACGTCATCCTTTCATTTACAGGAACTTTCGCGAACACCGGGGAGCTGTTTTTT.

The rearrangement joins TRBV6-6 to TRBJ2-7; D call uncertain. V was trimmed by 7 bases and J by 2 bases, leaving 9 bases between them. The CDR3 has 12 amino acids. Per germline, CDR1 MNHNY and CDR2 SVGAGI (reference sequence). The CDR3 nucleotides read TGTGCCAGCAATGGCCAGACCTACGAGCAGTACTTC. This codes for CASNGQTYEQYF.

V gene TRBV19 combines with J gene TRBJ2-1; 16 positions agree with TRBD2. The CDR3 consists of 15 residues. J gave up 8 bases and V 6 bases, and 4 bases lay outside the gene matches. CDR1 and CDR2 (germline): LNHDA, SQIVND (reference sequence). CDR3 DNA: TGTGCCAGTAGCCGGGGACTAGCGGGAGGGGATGAGCAGTTCTTC. Its protein is CASSRGLAGGDEQFF. Based on the CDR3 plus reference TRBV19 and TRBJ2-1, the full variable domain is DGGITQSPKYLFRKEGQNVTLSCEQNLNHDAMYWYRQDPGQGLRLIYYSQIVNDFQKGDIAEGYSVSREKKESFPLTVTSAQKNPTAFYLCASSRGLAGGDEQFFGPGTRLTVL.

In its sample, this clone is medium-sized. The chain joins TRBV6-6 to TRBJ1-1; unclear D gene. The V end lost 0 bases, the J end lost 1 base, and 9 bases lay between the germline ends. CDR3 length equals 15 residues. Germline values: CDR1 MNHNY, CDR2 SVGAGI (reference sequence). This CDR3 reads CASSYSASQNTEAFF. CDR3 bases: TGTGCCAGCAGTTACTCGGCCAGCCAGAACACTGAAGCTTTCTTT.

This clone was picked up one time. The chain uses TRBV4-3 and TRBJ1-1; D gene unclear. Looked up from germline, CDR1 is LGHNA and CDR2 is YSLEER. Trimming took 3 bases from V and 3 from J, leaving 11 bases between them. CDR3 length: 14 amino acids. CDR3 sequence (DNA): TGCGCCAGCAGCCAGGCGTCAGGCTACACTGAAGCTTTCTTT. Protein: CASSQASGYTEAFF.

This chain connects TRBV11-2 to TRBJ2-7, with a weak D call TRBD1 (6 bases). Trimming took off 5 bases at V and 2 bases at J, with 16 bases between the two ends. The CDR3 is 15 amino acids. The germline CDR1 and CDR2 sequences are SGHAT and FQNNGV. CDR3 loop: CASSLGAGRTYEQYF. In nucleotides, the CDR3 is TGTGCCAGCAGCCTGGGGGCGGGCCGAACCTACGAGCAGTACTTC.